One and the same sample provided the 3 T cell receptor beta chains below, sequenced in a study of beta chain features in type 1 diabetes. Every isolated RNA sample was fully reverse transcribed, so sequencing captured expressed TCRB transcripts. Sequencing was performed with immunoSEQ multiplex PCR; in TCRdb, only in-frame clones are kept and a portion is missing. The table lists around 140,000 clones, 10% to 15% of them singletons. Their cognate antigens are unknown. Notes on the study in general: Among all four CD4+ subsets, Type 1 diabetes patients had TCRB CDR3s that were moderately but significantly shorter.

The sequenced sample consisted of central memory CD4+ T cells from blood. These receptors originate from a man between 18 and 29 years old with type 1 diabetes.

This clone has more than one count but fewer than ten. CDR3 protein: CASSQLGRGLGASPLHF. CDR3 coding DNA: TGTGCCAGCAGCCAATTGGGACGGGGACTCGGGGCTTCACCCCTCCACTTT. The chain has TRBV16 and TRBJ1-6, with D perhaps matching TRBD1 (5 bases). The V and J ends lost 1 base and 9 bases respectively, with 19 bases between them. This CDR3 has 17 residues. CDR1 is KGHSY, CDR2 FQNENV, per germline.

This clone occurred a few times. The chain combines TRBV9 with TRBJ1-1; D uncertain. This CDR3 spans 12 amino acids. V was pared by 6 bases and J by 2 bases, with 8 bases between. Germline CDR1 reads SGDLS; CDR2 reads YYNGEE. The CDR3 loop is CASMPVNTEAFF. In DNA, the CDR3 is TGTGCCAGCATGCCTGTAAACACTGAAGCTTTCTTT.

The chain is built from TRBV7-3 and TRBJ2-1; D is uncertain. Deletions cut 3 bases from V and 9 bases from J, with 12 bases between. The germline gives CDR1 SGHTA, CDR2 FQGTGA. The CDR3 spans 13 residues. The CDR3 sequence: CASSFSGDGEQFF. CDR3 DNA: TGTGCCAGCAGCTTTTCTGGGGATGGTGAGCAGTTCTTC.